Sequencing of this TCR beta chain was carried out in a study of CD8 T cells in Susac syndrome. The CDR3 extends over 19 amino acids. The germline CDR1 and CDR2 sequences are SGHRS and YFSETQ. With 0 bases clipped from V and 7 bases from J, the junction kept 17 bases outside the gene matches. With random hexamers, roughly 0.45 to 1 ug RNA was reverse transcribed. TCRdb re-called the immunoSEQ multiplex PCR reads through MiXCR, storing one row per CDR3 protein. This table has more than 90,000 distinct CDR3 sequences, 85% to 95% appearing once. The clonotype was recovered from a human donor with multiple sclerosis. This chain joins TRBV5-1 and TRBJ2-4; 9 bases are a match to TRBD1. Sequencing used CD4+ T cells from PBMCs. The CDR3 DNA follows: TGCGCCAGCAGCTTGGGACCGACGGGACAGGGTTTTAGGAGGAACATTCAGTACTTC. This encodes CASSLGPTGQGFRRNIQYF.